Below, one T cell receptor beta chain is given with its context. As yet, its antigen is unknown. This sample was taken from a study of CXCR3-negative and CXCR3-positive naive CD8 T cells. Overall study findings and caveats: Comparison of naive cells showed more hydrophobic TRB CDR3s in CXCR3-positive than in CXCR3-negative naive cells.

The CDR3 totals 13 residues. Germline V gives CDR1 SQVTM, CDR2 ANQGSEA. Sorting was done in triplicate for each CD8+ T cell subset (300,000 cells each). Libraries of TRB cDNA were made by 5' RACE and carried UMIs. Reanalyzing the 5' RACE reads, TCRdb keeps one entry per CDR3 protein, without DNA. The sample table sets out tens of thousands of distinct CDR3 sequences. The rearrangement uses TRBV29-1 and TRBJ2-2; the D call from TCRdb, TRBD1, cannot be confirmed without DNA. This clonotype was obtained from a human donor in good health. Some clones in this sample may be carry-over from other donors' samples. The sample comprised naive CXCR3+ CD8+ T cells from blood. Subset noted: CD45RO-CCR7+CD27+CD95- naive CD8+ T cells expressing CXCR3 (TNR3+). The CDR3 spells CSVAWTGTGELFF.